This section outlines one TCR beta chain sequence together with its context. Its binding antigen is unknown. The input lacks base qualities; no much larger clone sits a single base away. These data come from a study of cytomegalovirus exposure and HLA in healthy donors (dated by TCRdb to 2017 to 2019). With respect to the entire study: According to an earlier analysis of a few hundred of the donors, some 170 million T cells yielded 117 million unique TCR beta sequences and approximately 280 Gb of sequence data. Roughly 300 gigabases of sequencing data and roughly 81 million unique TCR sequences made up an early release that covered several hundred HLA-typed donors. The genetic ancestry cluster associated with self-reported Caucasian donors included 80% to 90% of the 350 to 500 genotyped donors. The study was designed to test whether signatures of past pathogen exposure could be identified by cataloging public T cell receptors. The study used immunosequencing to profile the T cell repertoires of around 600 subjects and linked those repertoires to cytomegalovirus serostatus. A separate validation cohort of some 130 different subjects was used in addition to the 666-subject first cohort. To predict cytomegalovirus infection status, the study brought together high-throughput TCR immunosequencing, statistical association of individual TCRs with disease status, and machine learning. A later analysis re-examined previously published TCR beta repertoires from more than 550 donors and added high-resolution HLA genotyping to investigate patterns of TCR occurrence. The later analysis used no new phenotypic data to find candidate immune exposures, relying instead on TCR beta sequences and their occurrence across donors. An earlier analysis of fewer than 750 of the donors used high-throughput TCR beta sequencing to judge whether each TCR beta V gene segment behaved as functional or pseudogenic. Donor age, sex, ethnicity and CMV serostatus were compiled together with the repertoire data. A later genetic analysis took genome-wide SNP genotypes for about 65% of the 666 donors and used that subset as a discovery cohort. All discovery cohort repertoires had been generated on a single sequencing platform. HLA typing covered class I and class II loci at four-digit resolution. The number of typed donors differed by locus: about 629-630 for A, B, C, DRB1 and DQB1; approximately 530 for DQA1; over 600 for DPA1; and some 450 for DPB1. Because of strong linkage in the cohort, roughly five DR-DQ haplotypes were treated as single units for association and clustering. On average, 235,054 unique TCR beta nucleotide sequences were sequenced per donor among several hundred genotyped donors of the cohort, with about 17% of those sequences being non-productive.

Results the study describes overall, beyond this receptor: The authors suggested that the approach could potentially be generalized to other disease states and immunological phenotypes. The classifier was reported to diagnose cytomegalovirus status with high specificity and sensitivity in both the original and validation cohorts. Because counts were too low, seventeen rarely observed V segments, including chromosome 9 orphons, were left out of the earlier analysis of some 640 of the donors. Roughly uniform sequencing depth across donors was assumed in presence/absence analyses, although this assumption may not hold. A later genetic analysis reported fewer N-insertions in productive TCRs among donors in an Asian-associated ancestry cluster than the approximately 700-donor mean. An association between a missense DCLRE1C variant and V-gene and J-gene trimming of TCR beta chains was found in a later genetic analysis and replicated in an independent cohort. The cohort was sequenced for TCR beta chains only, and without alpha or paired-chain data the features that could be detected were limited. In an earlier analysis of approximately 590 of the donors, most TCR beta V segments appeared in productive rearrangements about 87% or about 30% of the time, broadly matching IMGT annotations. Across donors, most TCR sequences were observed very rarely, whereas some public TCRs were present in many individuals. Some IMGT-functional V segments, including TRBV6-2 and TRBV6-3, could not be distinguished by the 87-base-pair reads and were therefore excluded. In the study, roughly 160 TCR beta chains were listed as associated with cytomegalovirus. The only immune exposure information available for the cohort was CMV serostatus. Most CMV-associated TCR beta chains appeared to be HLA-restricted in a later analysis, and the HLA associations seemed to be driven largely by CMV exposure. A cluster of highly shared sequence variants was judged likely to represent a technical artifact of the sequencing pipeline. In a later analysis, HLA-associated TCR beta chains were found to be more clonally expanded and to have lower generation probabilities than equally common non-associated chains. Several of the top co-occurrence clusters appeared to be linked to parvovirus B19, influenza, CMV and Epstein-Barr virus, according to a later analysis. Because HLA typing was missing for some donors at each locus, association tests included only the typed subset. When HLA alleles, especially DR and DQ, strongly co-occurred, attributing TCR associations to individual alleles was difficult. Linkage disequilibrium might explain the correlated functional status among segregating V segments, but an unknown experimental factor could not be ruled out. A further reported finding was that TCR beta sequences accurately predicted the HLA-A and HLA-B alleles for most subjects in the first cohort. At a false discovery rate of 0.05, a later analysis linked about 16,000 TCR beta sequences to specific HLA alleles. In vitro tests confirmed that a few of the cytomegalovirus-associated TCR beta chains recognize cytomegalovirus antigens. In a later analysis, TCR association rates were found to vary across HLA loci, with the most associated TCRs seen for DRB1 alleles and the fewest for HLA-C alleles.

CDR1 and CDR2 are drawn from the germline V gene: MGHRA, YSYEKL. Including the terminal cysteine and phenylalanine, the CDR3 comprises 16 residues. CDR3 DNA is the only sequence kept; it has 48 bases, read in frame from the first base. Trimmed from V: 0 bases; trimmed from J: 8 bases; junction bases lacking a gene match: 5. The cohort comprised 550 to 700 healthy bone marrow donors. Cohort members were all nominally healthy when sampled, although unrecorded immune exposures were likely present. The donor was CMV seronegative and belonged to the group of around 400 seronegative cohort members. A peripheral blood sample was collected from each donor, and TCR beta sequencing was performed on peripheral blood mononuclear cells. Genomic DNA extraction from the blood cell samples was performed with the Qiagen DNeasy Blood Extraction Kit. The library was generated by the immunoSEQ multiplex PCR assay. For the multiplex PCR, a mixture combining 60 forward primers for TCR Vbeta segments and 13 reverse primers for TCR Jbeta segments was used. Amplification of the CDR3 region of rearranged TCR beta genes was performed with a multiplex PCR assay on genomic DNA. Amplified TCR beta libraries were sequenced as 87-base-pair reads on the Illumina HiSeq System. For the original study's pipeline: A later analysis counted around 72 million unique TCR beta chains across the 666 repertoires, and about 10 million of these chains were shared by at least two donors. A nearest-neighbor algorithm error-corrected the raw reads and collapsed the reads into unique sequences, merging closely related sequences to remove PCR and sequencing errors. CDR3 sequences were aligned to IMGT reference sequences to assign V, D and J gene segments. For a sequence to be retained, a match of at least six nucleotides to both a V gene segment and a J gene segment was required. A rearrangement was called productive if the CDR3 had no stop codons and remained in frame with V and J, and every other rearrangement was called non-productive. CDR3 was defined according to IMGT convention as the region running from the second conserved V-encoded cysteine to the conserved J-encoded phenylalanine. The earlier analysis of about 560 of the donors excluded any sequence lacking an unambiguous match to a single V gene segment. An earlier analysis of around 600 of the donors classified V segments as functional when productive rearrangements were above 56.7% and as segregating when the standard deviation between donors was above 5%. A statistical classification framework was built to diagnose cytomegalovirus status from the catalog of TCR beta chain sequences. A later analysis assigned V and J genes by comparing TCR nucleotide sequences with IMGT/GENE-DB human TR gene sequences. Using the TCRdist pipeline, a later analysis assigned CDR3 sequences along with most-parsimonious VDJ recombination scenarios. In a later analysis, each TCR beta chain was defined by its CDR3 amino acid sequence together with its V-gene family, and reads lacking a unique V-gene family were excluded. As a way to deal with suspected cross-contamination and a sequencing artifact, a later analysis dropped 500 to 700 nucleotide sequences that were highly shared and had low generation probability. In a later analysis, a clonal expansion index was calculated for each public chain from normalized within-repertoire ranks of inferred template counts. In a later analysis, generation probabilities were computed using a VDJ recombination model fitted to out-of-frame rearrangements, and the results were checked against IGoR. In a later analysis, TCR-TCR, TCR-HLA and TCR-CMV co-occurrence was scored with hypergeometric tests, and a repertoire-size bias correction was applied to TCR pairs. In a later analysis, false discovery rates were estimated by permuting HLA or CMV assignments 20 times. In a later analysis, co-occurring TCRs were grouped using DBSCAN, with TCRdist sequence similarity added in when clustering inside HLA-allele-positive subsets. Repertoires with fewer than 30,000 or more than 120,000 public chains, plus five repertoires with anomalous nucleotide sharing, were excluded from co-occurrence clustering. TCRdb limited this immuneACCESS table to in-frame rearrangements with V and J called. A share of clones is missing; checked studies link under half to unresolved V genes, and the rest is unexplained. V, J and clone size derive from that table, while D and trimming were established from the DNA sequence. Within this sample are about 110,000 clones, with around four fifths of them counted one time only. About 8% of the sample is in the top ten clones.

The rearrangement joined TRBV4-1 to TRBJ2-1, with 12 bases matching TRBD2. The TCR sequence derives from a man aged 25-45 years in good health and CMV-seronegative. Sequenced input: PBMCs. The nucleotide sequence reads TGCGCCAGCAGCCAAGATCCTAGCGGGAGGGCCTATGAGCAGTTCTTC. This sequence encodes CASSQDPSGRAYEQFF.